The T cell receptor (beta chain) described here comes from a study of cytomegalovirus exposure and HLA in healthy donors. Primers: 60 Vbeta forward and 13 Jbeta reverse. As processed by the authors: A follow-up analysis tallied approximately 85 million unique TCR beta chains, some 9.9 million shared. Libraries were prepared by immunoSEQ multiplex PCR; TCRdb keeps only in-frame clonotypes and omits some of them. V, J and clone size were drawn from that table, and D and trimming were deduced from the DNA. Among approximately 160,000 clones listed, more than 70% were seen once. This CDR3 contains 14 residues. CDR1 MNHEY and CDR2 SVGAGI come from the germline V gene. The V end was cut by 3 bases, the J end by 1 base, with 9 bases between. Points from the study as a whole: Analysis performed later found 16,951 TCR beta sequences associated with HLA alleles at 0.05 false discovery rate. In a later analysis, HLA-associated beta chains showed higher expansion and lower generation probabilities than comparable chains. An analysis done earlier found most TCR beta V segments productive about 87% or about 30% of the time.

This clone was picked up a small number of times. Its target is unknown. Material for sequencing was PBMCs. J is TRBJ1-1 and V is TRBV6-5; D possibly corresponds to TRBD1 (5 bases). This TCR was sampled from a woman between 50 and 59 years old in good health and CMV-seropositive. CDR3 nucleotides: TGTGCCAGCAGTTATTATAGGGGGAACACTGAAGCTTTCTTT. Translated, it gives CASSYYRGNTEAFF.